This T cell receptor beta chain was identified in a study of post-analysis software for immune sequencing data (dated by TCRdb to about 2015). Regarding the study in general: Relapsing-remitting, secondary progressive and progressive-relapsing multiple sclerosis were recorded as disease courses, and subtype annotation was lacking for some patients. The patient repertoires were compared against approximately ten previously published healthy control repertoires obtained from donors aged about 6 to 27 years. A subset of samples was prepared in parallel using single-end sample barcoding, then pooled and co-amplified after Illumina adapter ligation. Summary of the overall study and its limitations: Direct clustering with F measure revealed strong co-clustering of samples prepared in the same batch, which led to a batch-effect correction. Significantly higher frequencies in patients than in controls were found for about five TRBV segments, including TRBV5-6, TRBV5-1 and TRBV20-1. The multiple sclerosis patient group was slightly younger than the control group. Significantly lower normalized Chao1 diversity was found in multiple sclerosis patients than in controls, suggesting substantial peripheral T-cell clonal expansion.

Spanning cysteine to phenylalanine, the CDR3 consists of 16 amino acids. The DNA shown is the 48-base CDR3, in frame from base 1. In the germline V gene, CDR1 corresponds to SGHTA and CDR2 to FQGTGA. V lost 1 base and J lost 9 bases; the stretch between them is 19 bases long. The protocol used for the library was PCR. The instrument given in TCRdb is Illumina HiSeq 2500. Unique molecular identifiers were incorporated into TCR beta cDNA libraries to reduce PCR and sequencing biases. Per 1 to 10 million input T cells, some 500,000 cDNA molecules were obtained, such that each molecule approximated one T cell. Patient libraries were prepared and sequenced with the same protocol used for the earlier healthy control dataset. Within a given batch, samples were prepared together, multiplexed and sequenced on the same HiSeq lane. As for the original processing: MIGEC was used to process the raw barcoded reads, and molecular identifier groups with only a single read were discarded before consensus assembly and CDR3 extraction. VDJtools was used for post-analysis of the clonotype tables, and diversity was normalized by down-sampling every dataset to the size of the smallest sample. Repertoire overlap clustering matched CDR3 amino acid but not nucleotide sequences to correct batch-related cross-sample contamination. TCRdb trimmed public reads at Q25 via fastp, called clones via MiXCR and kept in-frame beta chains. Entries that share a CDR3 protein sequence are merged under the most common genes and DNA. The V and J calls were not made by the authors but by TCRdb's processing. In all, the sample holds approximately 460,000 distinct CDR3 sequences, and approximately 46% of those were seen once. In total, the top ten clones hold around an eighth of the sample.

Regarding this clonotype: Its antigen remains unidentified. No base quality values were provided; no much bigger clone lies one nucleotide off.

To demonstrate the VDJtools post-analysis software, TCR beta repertoires were profiled from the peripheral blood of some 12 young patients with multiple sclerosis. The multiple sclerosis patients were children and adolescents between about 6 and 16 years of age. This receptor chain uses TRBV7-3 and TRBJ2-1; the D assignment is uncertain and may be TRBD1 or TRBD2, with 7 bases supporting each. The sequencing input was blood. This clonotype originated in a girl aged 10 to 17 with multiple sclerosis. The bases read TGTGCCAGCAGCTTAAGGGCCCCTCGGGGGGACAGTGAGCAGTTCTTC. This sequence encodes CASSLRAPRGDSEQFF.